The clone carrying this TCR beta chain was observed a single time. What it binds is not known. This sample is part of a study of PD-1 blockade in classical Hodgkin lymphoma. Study-level background: Once every 2 weeks, patients received intravenous nivolumab at 3 mg/kg. Findings of the study overall: Healthy donors were reported to have higher baseline TCR diversity than newly diagnosed patients. While CD8+ TCR diversity did not rise significantly by C4D1, CD4+ TCR diversity did.

Described time point: cycle 4 day 1 (C4D1), after 6 weeks of nivolumab. All patients relapsed after autologous stem cell transplantation, and brentuximab vedotin exposure varied. The V and J ends lost 0 bases and 9 bases respectively, with 9 bases between them. The CDR3 consists of 13 residues. CDR1 is SGHAT and CDR2 is FQNNGV in the germline V gene. The data were produced by immunoSEQ multiplex PCR, yet TCRdb's version contains in-frame clones alone and is incomplete. This repertoire shows tens of thousands of clones, about three quarters found once; its top ten account for 7.5% to 10%. The clonotype originates from a human donor with classical Hodgkin lymphoma. The rearrangement uses TRBV11-2 and TRBJ1-5; no clear D. The sample consisted of peripheral blood mononuclear cells (PBMCs), taken before the fourth cycle of nivolumab. CDR3 nucleotide sequence: TGTGCCAGCAGCTTAGAGGCTCTTCGGCCCCAGCATTTT. This gives the protein CASSLEALRPQHF.